These T cell receptor beta chains were read from a single sample in a study of OX40 agonist ivuxolimab in advanced cancers. Sequencing used immunoSEQ multiplex PCR; TCRdb keeps in-frame clones, though not all of them. The repertoire holds about 79,000 clones, with approximately 88% as singletons. The specimen comprised CD4+ or CD8+ T cells sorted from blood, sampled in a trial of the OX40 agonist ivuxolimab. The receptor source for this set is an adult with an advanced solid tumor such as melanoma, head and neck, liver or kidney cancer. Both conserved end residues are part of each CDR3. A D gene is named only where the DNA matches it firmly. A clone size is listed for some rows: how often the clone was seen (once, few, many), or a class if it is expanded.

V	D	size	J	CDR3	DNA
TRBV5-1	TRBD2	-	TRBJ2-1	CASSLVAGGQYNEQFF	TGCGCCAGCAGCTTGGTAGCGGGAGGGCAATACAATGAGCAGTTCTTC
TRBV5-1	-	-	TRBJ2-3	CASSSGPSTDTQYF	TGCGCCAGCAGCTCGGGCCCCTCCACAGATACGCAGTATTTT
TRBV15	-	-	TRBJ2-5	CATSRVKETQYF	TGTGCCACCAGCAGAGTTAAAGAGACCCAGTACTTC
TRBV7-3	-	-	TRBJ1-1	CASSPQGLMNTEAFF	TGTGCCAGCAGCCCTCAGGGGCTGATGAACACTGAAGCTTTCTTT
TRBV25-1	-	once	TRBJ1-2	CASSEPGHRTVGGYTF	TGTGCCAGCAGTGAACCGGGACACCGGACCGTTGGAGGCTACACCTTC
TRBV18	TRBD2	-	TRBJ2-1	CASSIPSGGRPNEQFF	TGTGCCAGCTCAATCCCTAGCGGGGGGAGGCCCAATGAGCAGTTCTTC
TRBV6-1	-	-	TRBJ1-2	CASSGGTENYGYTF	TGTGCCAGCAGTGGCGGGACGGAAAACTATGGCTACACCTTC
TRBV28	-	-	TRBJ2-7	CASSLGRAYEQYF	TGTGCCAGCAGTTTAGGGCGGGCTTACGAGCAGTACTTC
TRBV30	TRBD1	-	TRBJ1-1	CAWSPGQGGTEAFF	TGTGCCTGGAGCCCGGGACAGGGGGGCACTGAAGCTTTCTTT
TRBV5-4	-	few	TRBJ2-7	CASSQPTGGSGEQYF	TGTGCCAGCAGCCAACCTACTGGAGGCTCGGGCGAGCAGTACTTC
TRBV6-1	-	-	TRBJ2-5	CASSDDLEGRETQYF	TGTGCCAGCAGTGACGACCTTGAGGGGAGAGAGACCCAGTACTTC
TRBV28	-	-	TRBJ1-2	CASSPPGQGSYGYTF	TGTGCCAGCAGTCCCCCGGGACAAGGGAGTTATGGCTACACCTTC
TRBV11-3	-	once	TRBJ2-1	CASSALAMYNEQFF	TGTGCCAGCAGCGCGCTAGCGATGTACAATGAGCAGTTCTTC
TRBV30	-	-	TRBJ2-1	CAWNSPGAGREQFF	TGTGCCTGGAACTCCCCGGGAGCAGGCCGTGAGCAGTTCTTC
TRBV21-1	-	-	TRBJ2-3	CASSKENRGDDTQYF	TGTGCCAGCAGCAAAGAGAATAGGGGCGATGATACGCAGTATTTT
TRBV5-1	TRBD1	-	TRBJ1-4	CASSLSLPGQNEKLFF	TGCGCCAGCAGCTTGTCATTGCCGGGACAGAATGAAAAACTGTTTTTT
TRBV27	-	few	TRBJ1-1	CASSPDRFVNTEAFF	TGTGCCAGCAGTCCAGACAGGTTTGTGAACACTGAAGCTTTCTTT
TRBV19	TRBD2	-	TRBJ2-7	CASSTQAGGPYEQYF	TGTGCCAGTAGTACCCAAGCGGGAGGGCCCTACGAGCAGTACTTC
TRBV18	-	-	TRBJ2-7	CASSPPGYASYEQYF	TGTGCCAGCTCACCACCCGGATACGCGTCCTACGAGCAGTACTTC
TRBV5-1	-	-	TRBJ2-3	CASSLDSRGDTQYF	TGCGCCAGCAGCTTGGACTCCCGGGGCGATACGCAGTATTTT
TRBV19	-	-	TRBJ2-7	CASSPNALYEQYF	TGTGCCAGTAGCCCGAATGCCTTATACGAGCAGTACTTC
TRBV6-5	TRBD2	-	TRBJ2-3	CASSYGLAGGRNTQYF	TGTGCCAGCAGTTACGGGTTAGCGGGGGGACGAAATACGCAGTATTTT
TRBV5-8	-	-	TRBJ1-4	CASSLAWGQVNEKLFF	TGTGCCAGCAGCTTGGCCTGGGGACAAGTTAATGAAAAACTGTTTTTT
TRBV5-1	-	-	TRBJ1-1	CASSSQGLNTEAFF	TGCGCCAGCAGTTCCCAGGGTCTGAACACTGAAGCTTTCTTT
TRBV10-3	-	-	TRBJ2-7	CAISETYEQYF	TGTGCCATCAGTGAGACCTACGAGCAGTACTTC
TRBV20-1	-	-	TRBJ2-5	CSARDPETQYF	TGCAGTGCTAGAGATCCGGAGACCCAGTACTTC
TRBV11-3	-	-	TRBJ2-1	CASSSYGNEQFF	TGTGCCAGCAGTTCATATGGTAATGAGCAGTTCTTC
TRBV28	TRBD1	-	TRBJ2-7	CASSPLTGIGLGEQYF	TGTGCCAGCAGTCCGTTGACAGGGATAGGTTTAGGCGAGCAGTACTTC
TRBV2	TRBD2	-	TRBJ2-7	CASSIGLAGDEQYF	TGTGCCAGCAGTATAGGACTAGCGGGAGACGAGCAGTACTTC
TRBV27	TRBD2	-	TRBJ2-1	CASSSRLSGSNPEQFF	TGTGCCAGCAGTTCCCGTCTAAGCGGGAGTAACCCTGAGCAGTTCTTC
TRBV11-2	TRBD1	-	TRBJ1-1	CASSLSGTGSYTEAFF	TGTGCCAGCAGCTTGTCCGGGACAGGGTCTTACACTGAAGCTTTCTTT
TRBV5-6	-	-	TRBJ2-7	CASSLDRAYEQYF	TGTGCCAGCAGCTTGGACAGGGCGTACGAGCAGTACTTC
TRBV29-1	TRBD1	-	TRBJ2-7	CSVAWTGPSYEQYF	TGCAGCGTTGCCTGGACAGGCCCATCCTACGAGCAGTACTTC
TRBV19	TRBD2	-	TRBJ2-3	CASSTLAGGPTDTQYF	TGTGCCAGTAGTACACTAGCGGGAGGGCCCACAGATACGCAGTATTTT
TRBV9	-	-	TRBJ2-7	CASSVGGDSYEQYF	TGTGCCAGCAGCGTAGGCGGGGACTCCTACGAGCAGTACTTC
TRBV7-4	-	-	TRBJ1-5	CASSLPRGQPQHF	TGTGCCAGCAGCTTACCCCGGGGCCAGCCCCAGCATTTT
TRBV2	-	-	TRBJ1-1	CASSDDLAGLGTEAFF	TGTGCCAGCAGTGACGATCTTGCCGGCTTGGGCACTGAAGCTTTCTTT
TRBV5-6	-	-	TRBJ1-2	CASSLVGTNYGYTF	TGTGCCAGCAGCTTGGTTGGGACCAACTATGGCTACACCTTC
TRBV2	TRBD1	-	TRBJ2-1	CASSESGTGTYNEQFF	TGTGCCAGCAGTGAAAGCGGGACAGGGACCTACAATGAGCAGTTCTTC
TRBV9	-	-	TRBJ2-5	CASSVAAANQETQYF	TGTGCCAGCAGCGTAGCGGCGGCGAACCAAGAGACCCAGTACTTC
TRBV20-1	-	few	TRBJ1-1	CSARDYPKAFF	TGCAGTGCTAGAGATTATCCCAAGGCTTTCTTT
TRBV18	TRBD2	-	TRBJ2-7	CASSPGTSTYEQYF	TGTGCCAGCTCTCCCGGGACTAGCACCTACGAGCAGTACTTC
TRBV6-1	-	-	TRBJ2-3	CASSESGSDTQYF	TGTGCCAGCAGTGAGTCTGGGTCAGATACGCAGTATTTT
TRBV7-7	TRBD2	-	TRBJ2-1	CASSLTSGSFNEQFF	TGTGCTAGCAGCCTAACTAGCGGGAGCTTTAATGAGCAGTTCTTC
TRBV28	-	-	TRBJ2-1	CASSPYRKATEQFF	TGTGCCAGCAGTCCCTATCGGAAGGCCACTGAGCAGTTCTTC
TRBV2	TRBD2	once	TRBJ2-1	CASTWLAEDNEQFF	TGTGCCAGCACGTGGCTAGCGGAGGACAATGAGCAGTTCTTC
TRBV18	-	once	TRBJ2-5	CASTRSIGETQYF	TGTGCCAGCACACGATCCATTGGAGAGACCCAGTACTTC
TRBV6-1	TRBD2	-	TRBJ2-1	CASSSGTSGSGEQFF	TGTGCCAGCAGCTCCGGGACTAGCGGGAGTGGTGAGCAGTTCTTC
TRBV7-3	TRBD2	once	TRBJ2-1	CASSPPSGLAGGVWFF	TGTGCCAGCAGCCCCCCGTCGGGACTAGCGGGGGGGGTGTGGTTCTTC
TRBV11-2	TRBD2	-	TRBJ2-1	CASSLGGTSGRRNEQFF	TGTGCCAGCAGCTTAGGCGGGACTAGCGGGAGAAGGAATGAGCAGTTCTTC
TRBV27	-	-	TRBJ1-6	CASSTDSRFSPLHF	TGTGCCAGCAGTACCGACAGCAGGTTTTCACCCCTCCACTTT
TRBV5-5	TRBD1	-	TRBJ2-3	CASSSSGTGAPDTQYF	TGTGCCAGCAGCTCCTCCGGGACAGGGGCCCCAGATACGCAGTATTTT
TRBV10-1	-	-	TRBJ2-3	CASSDTSTDTQYF	TGCGCCAGCAGCGACACTAGCACAGATACGCAGTATTTT
TRBV18	TRBD1	-	TRBJ1-6	CASSPSQGYSPLHF	TGTGCCAGCTCACCATCACAGGGGTACTCACCCCTCCACTTT
TRBV7-2	-	-	TRBJ2-1	CASSQAPGQPYNEQFF	TGTGCCAGCAGCCAAGCCCCGGGACAACCCTACAATGAGCAGTTCTTC
TRBV30	TRBD1	-	TRBJ1-2	CAWSSFQGALGYTF	TGTGCCTGGAGTTCCTTTCAGGGGGCGCTGGGCTACACCTTC